These 27 T cell receptor beta chains were all obtained from the same sample, sequenced in a study of cytomegalovirus exposure and HLA in healthy donors. The PCR contained 60 Vbeta and 13 Jbeta primers. The repertoire was sequenced with immunoSEQ multiplex PCR; TCRdb's copy has only in-frame clones and lacks some. The sample shows about 100,000 clones, around three quarters of them seen only once. Sequencing was performed on PBMCs. Receptors originate from a female donor in good health and CMV-seropositive.

The chain carries TRBV5-5 and TRBJ2-7; D possibly corresponds to TRBD1 (5 bases). V was shortened by 1 base and J by 3 bases, with 14 bases between the two germline ends. From germline, CDR1 is SGHKS and CDR2 YYEKEE (reference sequence). This CDR3 comprises 15 residues. CDR3 region: CASSLSDRRGYEQYF. The CDR3 DNA is TGTGCCAGCAGCTTGAGTGACAGAAGGGGCTACGAGCAGTACTTC.

The chain is built from TRBV28 and TRBJ2-3, with 7 positions matching TRBD1. The germline CDR1 and CDR2 sequences are MDHEN and SYDVKM. V lost 4 bases and J lost 2; bases outside the gene matches: 6. This CDR3 has 15 amino acids. In nucleotides, the CDR3 is TGTGCCAGCAGTTCGAGACAGGGCCACACAGATACGCAGTATTTT. Protein sequence: CASSSRQGHTDTQYF.

The V gene is TRBV9, the J gene TRBJ1-1, with unresolved D. Germline assignment: CDR1 SGDLS and CDR2 YYNGEE. The CDR3 consists of 13 residues. V lost 7 bases and J lost 1, with 11 bases in between. The CDR3 coding sequence is TGTGCCAGCGCTCAGGCAGGGAACACTGAAGCTTTCTTT. It translates to CASAQAGNTEAFF. The entire variable domain, with the rest obtained from reference TRBV9 and TRBJ1-1, is as follows: DSGVTQTPKHLITATGQRVTLRCSPRSGDLSVYWYQQSLDQGLQFLIQYYNGEERAKGNILERFSAQQFPDLHSELNLSSLELGDSALYFCASAQAGNTEAFFGQGTRLTVV.

The rearrangement joins TRBV9 to TRBJ1-6; 10 bases align to TRBD1. This CDR3 spans 18 amino acids. Germline V CDR1 and CDR2: SGDLS, YYNGEE. The trim removed 3 bases at V and 7 bases at J, leaving 13 bases unmatched. The CDR3 is CASSGDRGRGGRNSPLHF. CDR3 in DNA: TGTGCCAGCAGCGGTGACAGGGGGCGCGGAGGGAGGAATTCACCCCTCCACTTT.

The chain couples TRBV19 to TRBJ1-2, with 8 bases matching TRBD1. The CDR3 has 13 residues. CDR1 is LNHDA, CDR2 SQIVND, per germline (reference sequence). Trimming removed 4 bases from V and 7 bases from J; junction bases left unmatched: 5. This CDR3 is CASSTQGARGYTF. The CDR3, as DNA: TGTGCCAGTAGTACTCAGGGGGCGCGTGGCTACACCTTC.

The rearrangement uses TRBV7-3 and TRBJ1-6, with a tentative D call TRBD1 (5 bases). The V end was cut by 2 bases, the J end by 9 bases, with 14 bases between. This CDR3 has 15 residues. The germline CDR1 and CDR2 sequences are SGHTA and FQGTGA. The CDR3 nucleotides read TGTGCCAGCAGCTTAGGGGTTGGGGCAGGTTCACCCCTCCACTTT. It translates to CASSLGVGAGSPLHF.

The V and J genes are TRBV28 and TRBJ1-5; D gene unclear. Trimming cost V 3 bases and J 7 bases, with 7 bases left between them. CDR1 MDHEN and CDR2 SYDVKM come from the germline V gene. CDR3 length equals 12 residues. Here the CDR3 reads CASSFGGQPQHF. The CDR3 DNA reads as TGTGCCAGCAGTTTTGGCGGCCAGCCCCAGCATTTT.

This rearrangement joins TRBV25-1 to TRBJ2-1, with TRBD2 identical over 14 bases. Germline V CDR1 and CDR2: MGHDK, SYGVNS. The V segment lost 2 bases and the J segment 8 bases; nucleotides outside the gene matches: 11. This CDR3 comprises 18 residues. The CDR3 sequence is CASSEGLAGGASWDEQFF. The CDR3 DNA reads as TGTGCCAGCAGTGAAGGACTAGCGGGAGGCGCCTCCTGGGATGAGCAGTTCTTC. Together with reference TRBV25-1 and TRBJ2-1, the CDR3 gives the full variable domain: EADIYQTPRYLVIGTGKKITLECSQTMGHDKMYWYQQDPGMELHLIHYSYGVNSTEKGDLSSESTVSRIRTEHFPLTLESARPSHTSQYLCASSEGLAGGASWDEQFFGPGTRLTVL.

Concerning this clone: One end of the junction fails to match germline, which may point to a read error. This chain connects TRBV28 to TRBJ2-2, with 8 positions matching TRBD1. Germline assignment: CDR1 MDHEN and CDR2 SYDVKM. The CDR3 is made up of 15 amino acids. The CDR3 loop is CASSRTGTKTGELFF. The CDR3 bases are TGTGCCAGCAGTAGGACAGGGACGAAAACCGGGGAGCTGTTTTTT.

The V and J genes are TRBV2 and TRBJ1-4; tentatively, D is TRBD1 (5 bases). The CDR3 totals 14 residues. CDR1 and CDR2 from the germline V gene are SNHLY and FYNNEI. V was clipped by 4 bases and J by 7 bases, with 13 bases between them. CDR3 coding DNA: TGTGCCAGCAGTGCGACGGGGGGAAGTGAAAAACTGTTTTTT. Translation: CASSATGGSEKLFF. The full variable domain, with the rest looked up from reference TRBV2 and TRBJ1-4, is EPEVTQTPSHQVTQMGQEVILRCVPISNHLYFYWYRQILGQKVEFLVSFYNNEISEKSEIFDDQFSVERPDGSNFTLKIRSTKLEDSAMYFCASSATGGSEKLFFGSGTQLSVL.

This chain connects TRBV5-1 to TRBJ2-5; maybe TRBD2 (6 bases). The CDR3 is 13 residues long. Trimming stripped 1 base from V and 6 bases from J, with 10 bases between. Per germline, CDR1 SGHRS and CDR2 YFSETQ. DNA for the CDR3: TGCGCCAGCAGCTTGACGGGGGAAAAGACCCAGTACTTC. As protein: CASSLTGEKTQYF.

This clone appeared a single time. The chain uses TRBV18 and TRBJ2-1; D unresolved. In germline, CDR1 is KGHSH, CDR2 LQKENI. The V end was cut by 6 bases, the J end by 6 bases, with 6 bases between. This CDR3 is built from 11 residues. CDR3 loop: CASSPSNEQFF. Written as DNA, the CDR3 is TGTGCCAGCTCGCCTAGCAATGAGCAGTTCTTC.

The gene calls are TRBV5-1 and TRBJ2-1; TRBD2 matches at 7 bases. V dropped 0 bases and J dropped 7; count of bases not matched to a gene: 7. The CDR3 contains 15 residues. Germline CDR1 and CDR2: SGHRS and YFSETQ. CDR3 sequence reads: CASSLEAGVRNEQFF. The CDR3 bases are TGCGCCAGCAGCTTGGAGGCGGGAGTTAGGAATGAGCAGTTCTTC.

The gene calls are TRBV15 and TRBJ1-5; D is undetermined. Trimming pared 1 base from V and 7 bases from J, leaving 14 bases between. CDR1 and CDR2 (germline): LNHNV, YYDKDF (reference sequence). This CDR3 spans 15 amino acids. The CDR3 loop is CATSRAPEGRQPQHF. CDR3 sequence (DNA): TGTGCCACCAGCAGAGCGCCGGAGGGAAGGCAGCCCCAGCATTTT.

This clone was detected only a few times. The V and J genes are TRBV11-2 and TRBJ1-5; D is perhaps TRBD1 (5 bases). Germline V gene sequence: CDR1 SGHAT, CDR2 FQNNGV. With 5 bases removed from V and 7 bases from J, the gap between germline ends came to 12 bases. The CDR3 covers 13 residues. Here the CDR3 reads CASSPSGEQPQHF. The CDR3 DNA sequence: TGTGCCAGCAGCCCCTCGGGGGAGCAGCCCCAGCATTTT.

V and J are TRBV19 and TRBJ2-5; D ambiguous. The CDR3 has 12 residues. The V end lost 5 bases, the J end lost 4 bases, and 8 bases lay between the germline ends. In germline, CDR1 is LNHDA, CDR2 SQIVND (reference sequence). The CDR3 here is CASSELRETQYF. The CDR3 DNA is TGTGCCAGTAGTGAGCTTAGAGAGACCCAGTACTTC.

The gene calls are TRBV29-1 and TRBJ1-1; D is undetermined. Germline lookup yields CDR1 SQVTM and CDR2 ANQGSEA. Trimming took off 3 bases at V and 3 bases at J, with 17 bases between the two ends. CDR3 size: 15 residues. CDR3 loop: CSVELHGGRDTEAFF. The DNA of the CDR3 is TGCAGCGTTGAGTTACACGGAGGGAGGGACACTGAAGCTTTCTTT. The variable domain in full, completed from reference TRBV29-1 and TRBJ1-1, reads SAVISQKPSRDICQRGTSLTIQCQVDSQVTMMFWYRQQPGQSLTLIATANQGSEATYESGFVIDKFPISRPNLTFSTLTVSNMSPEDSSIYLCSVELHGGRDTEAFFGQGTRLTVV.

The chain has TRBV7-9 and TRBJ1-1, with TRBD1 identical over 7 bases. This CDR3 region has 15 residues. V lost 5 bases to trimming and J lost 1 base; unmatched junction nucleotides: 7. In germline, CDR1 is SEHNR, CDR2 FQNEAQ (reference sequence). CDR3 loop: CASSPRTGENTEAFF. CDR3 nucleotide sequence: TGTGCCAGCAGCCCAAGGACAGGAGAGAACACTGAAGCTTTCTTT.

The chain joins TRBV6-1 to TRBJ2-5; 15 nucleotides agree with TRBD2. V lost 4 bases, J lost 5 bases, and 17 bases stayed unmatched. Germline CDR1 reads MNHNS; CDR2 reads SASEGT. This CDR3 has 20 residues. CDR3 DNA sequence: TGTGCCAGCAGTGGGACTAGCGGGGGGGCCGCCATGGTGAAACGGGAGACCCAGTACTTC. Translated, it gives CASSGTSGGAAMVKRETQYF.

The chain uses TRBV30 and TRBJ2-1; TRBD2 aligns across 9 bases. The CDR3 spans 15 residues. Germline CDR1 and CDR2: GTSNPN and SVGIG (reference sequence). The trim removed 3 bases at V and 12 bases at J, leaving 15 bases unmatched. The CDR3 DNA follows: TGTGCCTGGAGGCGTGCGGGGGGGGTGGGTTCGGGGCAGTTCTTC. Translation: CAWRRAGGVGSGQFF.

DNA for the CDR3: TGTGCCAGCAGTGAAGCGGTGGGCGGGAGCACCGGGGAGCTGTTTTTT. Amino acids: CASSEAVGGSTGELFF. This chain uses TRBV6-1 with TRBJ2-2, with TRBD2 matching over 7 bases. V shed 0 bases and J 4 bases; nucleotides not matched to a gene: 5. Germline assignment: CDR1 MNHNS and CDR2 SASEGT. CDR3 length: 16 residues.

The chain employs TRBV29-1 and TRBJ2-3, with D maybe TRBD1 (6 bases). The CDR3 covers 14 residues. The germline V and J ends were trimmed by 3 bases and 1 base, with 11 bases remaining between them. CDR1 is SQVTM and CDR2 is ANQGSEA in the germline V gene. The CDR3 sequence is CSVDRGRGTDTQYF. In DNA form, the CDR3 reads TGCAGCGTTGACAGGGGAAGAGGCACAGATACGCAGTATTTT.

This chain links TRBV19 with TRBJ2-1, with TRBD1 matching 7 bases. With V trimmed by 5 bases and J by 9 bases, 7 bases remained unmatched. CDR1 and CDR2 (germline): LNHDA, SQIVND (reference sequence). The CDR3 sequence is 13 residues long. CDR3: CASSLTGVPEQFF. Written as DNA, the CDR3 is TGTGCCAGTAGTCTCACAGGGGTTCCTGAGCAGTTCTTC. The full variable domain, with the rest looked up from reference TRBV19 and TRBJ2-1, is DGGITQSPKYLFRKEGQNVTLSCEQNLNHDAMYWYRQDPGQGLRLIYYSQIVNDFQKGDIAEGYSVSREKKESFPLTVTSAQKNPTAFYLCASSLTGVPEQFFGPGTRLTVL.

The V and J genes are TRBV7-9 and TRBJ1-2, with D possibly TRBD1 on 5 matching bases. Per the germline V gene, CDR1 is SEHNR and CDR2 is FQNEAQ (reference sequence). V was trimmed by 5 bases and J by 1 base, leaving 14 bases between them. The CDR3 is 15 amino acids. This chain's CDR3 is CASSPPGFGNYGYTF. In DNA form, the CDR3 reads TGTGCCAGCAGCCCCCCAGGGTTCGGTAACTATGGCTACACCTTC.

The chain employs TRBV10-3 and TRBJ2-1; weak D call: TRBD1 (6 bases). Germline V gene lookup returns CDR1 ENHRY and CDR2 SYGVKD. This CDR3 contains 16 residues. Trimming removed 1 base at V and 0 bases at J, with 10 bases between. The CDR3 loop is CAISELRTVSYNEQFF. The CDR3, as DNA: TGTGCCATCAGTGAGTTGCGGACAGTCTCCTACAATGAGCAGTTCTTC.

A remark on this clone: This same CDR3 is encoded by further DNA sequences in the sample. V is TRBV7-8 and J is TRBJ2-5, with D unresolved. The CDR3 covers 14 residues. Trimming took off 6 bases at V and 3 bases at J, with 14 bases between the two ends. Germline V lookup: CDR1 SGHVS, CDR2 FQNEAQ. The CDR3 DNA is TGTGCCAGCAGGCTAGGAATCAGAGAAGAGACCCAGTACTTC. Translation: CASRLGIREETQYF.

The J gene is TRBJ2-7, the V gene TRBV10-2; D is possibly TRBD1 (5 bases). The CDR3 spans 15 residues. V lost 3 bases and J 2 bases, leaving 14 bases between the germline ends. The germline gives CDR1 WSHSY, CDR2 SAAADI. DNA of the CDR3: TGCGCCAGCAGTGATAAATCGACAGCTGCCTACGAGCAGTACTTC. Its translation: CASSDKSTAAYEQYF.